Below are 29 T cell receptor beta chains sequenced from a single sample in a study of blood T cell repertoires in COVID-19. The data were produced by immunoSEQ multiplex PCR, yet TCRdb's version contains in-frame clones alone and is incomplete. The sample includes some 100,000 clones, roughly 80% of them seen just once. The source material was peripheral blood. The receptors were sampled from a man aged 80 or over with active or convalescent COVID-19.

The chain joins TRBV7-9 to TRBJ2-7, with TRBD1 as a possible D gene (7 bases). This CDR3 has 15 residues. Deletions cut 0 bases from V and 5 bases from J, with 14 bases between. Germline V gene sequence: CDR1 SEHNR, CDR2 FQNEAQ (reference sequence). This CDR3 is CASSLAEGAGNEQYF. CDR3 sequence (DNA): TGTGCCAGCAGCTTAGCGGAGGGGGCGGGAAACGAGCAGTACTTC. The full variable domain, its missing parts supplied by reference TRBV7-9 and TRBJ2-7, is DTGVSQNPRHKITKRGQNVTFRCDPISEHNRLYWYRQTLGQGPEFLTYFQNEAQLEKSRLLSDRFSAERPKGSFSTLEIQRTEQGDSAMYLCASSLAEGAGNEQYFGPGTRLTVT.

The gene calls are TRBV2 and TRBJ2-7; 9 bases are shared with TRBD1. The CDR3 contains 14 residues. V was pared by 3 bases and J by 0 bases, with 0 bases of the junction left unmatched. Germline V gene data show CDR1 as SNHLY and CDR2 as FYNNEI. CDR3 region: CASSEGQGSYEQYF. The CDR3 nucleotides are TGTGCCAGCAGTGAGGGACAGGGCTCCTACGAGCAGTACTTC.

This clone has a single count. The chain carries TRBV7-7 and TRBJ2-5, with no clear D. Germline CDR1 SSHAT, CDR2 FNYEAQ (reference sequence). Trimming stripped 4 bases from V and 3 bases from J, with 9 bases between. The CDR3 is made up of 13 amino acids. The CDR3 bases are TGTGCCAGCAGCTCTATGTTGGAAGAGACCCAGTACTTC. This translates into CASSSMLEETQYF.

The gene calls are TRBV10-3 and TRBJ1-2, with 7 bases fitting TRBD1. The CDR3 totals 14 residues. In germline, CDR1 is ENHRY, CDR2 SYGVKD. Trimming cost V 4 bases and J 6 bases; bases outside gene matches: 8. The CDR3 here is CAISASSDRDGYTF. The DNA of the CDR3 is TGTGCCATCAGTGCGTCCAGTGACAGGGATGGCTACACCTTC.

The chain employs TRBV5-4 and TRBJ2-6; TRBD1 is a possible D gene (5 bases). The length of the CDR3 is 16 residues. The V end was cut by 3 bases, the J end by 0 bases, with 10 bases between. Germline V gene lookup returns CDR1 SGHNT and CDR2 YYREEE (reference sequence). Written as DNA, the CDR3 is TGTGCCAGCAGCTCGCAGGGCCCCTCTGGGGCCAACGTCCTGACTTTC. This codes for CASSSQGPSGANVLTF.

The table lists this clone with a few counts. V usage is TRBV11-3 and J usage is TRBJ2-5; D is undetermined. The germline V gene encodes CDR1 SGHNT and CDR2 YENEEA. The CDR3 has 13 residues. V was cut by 5 bases and J by 5 bases, with 12 bases left in between. The chain's CDR3 is CASSQTYAETQYF. The CDR3 nucleotides are TGTGCCAGCAGCCAAACGTATGCGGAGACCCAGTACTTC.

The V gene is TRBV27, the J gene TRBJ1-6; tentatively, D is TRBD1 (5 bases). The V end was cut by 11 bases, the J end by 5 bases, with 13 bases between. CDR3 length: 13 amino acids. Germline values: CDR1 MNHEY, CDR2 SMNVEV (reference sequence). This chain's CDR3 is CAGWGRDNSPLHF. CDR3 bases: TGTGCCGGATGGGGCAGAGATAATTCACCCCTCCACTTT.

The CDR3 region is CASSPQTGQGTEAFF. The CDR3 DNA follows: TGTGCCAGCAGCCCACAAACAGGGCAAGGCACTGAAGCTTTCTTT. V and J are TRBV7-2 and TRBJ1-1; TRBD1 is a possible D gene (6 bases). Germline assignment: CDR1 SGHTA and CDR2 FQGNSA. The CDR3 runs 15 residues. V gave up 5 bases and J gave up 4 bases, with 17 bases separating them. The full variable domain, with the rest looked up from reference TRBV7-2 and TRBJ1-1, is GAGVSQSPSNKVTEKGKDVELRCDPISGHTALYWYRQSLGQGLEFLIYFQGNSAPDKSGLPSDRFSAERTGGSVSTLTIQRTQQEDSAVYLCASSPQTGQGTEAFFGQGTRLTVV.

The rearrangement links TRBV13 to TRBJ1-2; D is possibly TRBD1 (6 bases). The CDR3 covers 14 residues. Germline-derived CDR1 and CDR2 are PRHDT and FYEKMQ (reference sequence). The V end was cut by 7 bases, the J end by 4 bases, with 16 bases between. CDR3 sequence reads: CASTYFRGGYGYTF. The CDR3 coding sequence is TGTGCCAGCACGTACTTTCGAGGGGGCTATGGCTACACCTTC.

V usage is TRBV2 and J usage is TRBJ1-2, with a possible D match to TRBD1 (6 bases). V lost 10 bases, J lost 10 bases, and 16 bases lay in between. CDR1 is SNHLY and CDR2 is FYNNEI in the germline V gene. CDR3 length: 11 amino acids. CDR3 nucleotide sequence: TGTGCCACCGGGGGGCGGGGCCTCTACACCTTC. Protein sequence: CATGGRGLYTF. Full variable domain (missing parts from reference TRBV2 and TRBJ1-2): EPEVTQTPSHQVTQMGQEVILRCVPISNHLYFYWYRQILGQKVEFLVSFYNNEISEKSEIFDDQFSVERPDGSNFTLKIRSTKLEDSAMYFCATGGRGLYTFGSGTRLTVV.

The chain has TRBV9 and TRBJ1-2; D call uncertain. Germline lookup yields CDR1 SGDLS and CDR2 YYNGEE. The CDR3 sequence is 14 residues long. V was trimmed by 0 bases and J by 0 bases, leaving 6 bases between them. The CDR3 coding sequence is TGTGCCAGCAGCGTAGAGGGAGCTAACTATGGCTACACCTTC. This encodes CASSVEGANYGYTF.

V gene TRBV7-2 combines with J gene TRBJ1-1; the D is unclear. This CDR3 spans 14 amino acids. Trimming cost V 7 bases and J 4 bases, with 16 bases left between them. The germline V gene encodes CDR1 SGHTA and CDR2 FQGNSA. The CDR3 is CASNAPRGGTEAFF. For the CDR3, the DNA is TGTGCCAGCAACGCCCCTCGGGGAGGCACTGAAGCTTTCTTT. The full variable domain, its missing parts supplied by reference TRBV7-2 and TRBJ1-1, is GAGVSQSPSNKVTEKGKDVELRCDPISGHTALYWYRQSLGQGLEFLIYFQGNSAPDKSGLPSDRFSAERTGGSVSTLTIQRTQQEDSAVYLCASNAPRGGTEAFFGQGTRLTVV.

This chain links TRBV3-1 (or the pseudogene TRBV3-2) with TRBJ1-1; D gene uncertain. The germline V gene has CDR1 LGHDT and CDR2 YNNKEL (reference sequence). V shed 4 bases and J shed 1 base, with 13 bases lying between them. The CDR3 runs 15 residues. The CDR3 DNA follows: TGTGCCAGCAGCCCGGTTTTTGCTGGGAACACTGAAGCTTTCTTT. It translates to CASSPVFAGNTEAFF.

CDR3: CASSGLQRDTYEQYF. Here the CDR3 DNA reads TGTGCCAGCAGTGGGCTCCAACGGGACACCTACGAGCAGTACTTC. V and J are TRBV2 and TRBJ2-7; maybe TRBD1 (6 bases). The germline V and J ends were trimmed by 4 bases and 2 bases, with 15 bases remaining between them. The CDR3 runs to 15 residues. Germline V gives CDR1 SNHLY, CDR2 FYNNEI.

The chain links TRBV3-1 (or the pseudogene TRBV3-2) to TRBJ2-3; a possible D gene is TRBD2 (7 bases). CDR1 is LGHDT and CDR2 is YNNKEL in the germline V gene (reference sequence). The CDR3 length is 14 residues. Trimming pared 4 bases from V and 2 bases from J, leaving 10 bases between. This chain's CDR3 is CASSPGGHTDTQYF. The CDR3 bases are TGTGCCAGCAGCCCCGGGGGGCACACAGATACGCAGTATTTT.

In DNA form, the CDR3 reads TGCAGCGTTTCCCCTCCGGTAGGGGGGGGCGCAGATACGCAGTATTTT. Translating gives CSVSPPVGGGADTQYF. The chain combines TRBV29-1 with TRBJ2-3; a possible D gene is TRBD2 (7 bases). Germline lookup yields CDR1 SQVTM and CDR2 ANQGSEA. The CDR3 contains 16 residues. Trimming took off 5 bases at V and 4 bases at J, with 22 bases between the two ends.

This clone has only one observation. The chain is built from TRBV29-1 and TRBJ1-2; 8 bases are a match to TRBD1. Germline-derived CDR1 and CDR2 are SQVTM and ANQGSEA. Trimming took 5 bases from V and 8 from J; bases not matched to a gene: 10. The CDR3 totals 13 residues. The CDR3 loop is CSVRTGGWEGYTF. The DNA for the CDR3 is TGCAGCGTTCGTACAGGGGGATGGGAAGGCTACACCTTC.

The rearrangement joins TRBV7-9 to TRBJ2-2; 8 nucleotides match TRBD1. Germline V CDR1 and CDR2: SEHNR, FQNEAQ (reference sequence). V lost 3 bases to trimming and J lost 4 bases; unmatched junction nucleotides: 1. This CDR3 contains 14 residues. The CDR3 nucleotides are TGTGCCAGCAGCTTTGGACAGGGCACCGGGGAGCTGTTTTTT. Translating it yields CASSFGQGTGELFF.

The chain has TRBV6-1 and TRBJ1-1; tentative D call: TRBD1 (6 bases). Germline values: CDR1 MNHNS, CDR2 SASEGT. V shed 4 bases and J shed 0 bases, with 21 bases lying between them. The CDR3 has 18 residues. The CDR3 region is CASSARTERDKLNTEAFF. For the CDR3, the DNA is TGTGCCAGCAGTGCGAGGACAGAGAGGGACAAATTGAACACTGAAGCTTTCTTT.

The chain has TRBV30 and TRBJ1-1, with D unclear. The CDR3 consists of 12 residues. The germline V gene has CDR1 GTSNPN and CDR2 SVGIG (reference sequence). The ends were cut back, 7 bases at V and 6 bases at J, with 15 bases in the middle. The CDR3 sequence is CASASLSAEAFF. For the CDR3, the DNA is TGTGCCTCGGCGAGTTTGAGCGCTGAAGCTTTCTTT.

The rearrangement joins TRBV5-1 to TRBJ1-1; TRBD1 aligns across 7 bases. This CDR3 comprises 14 residues. Per the germline V gene, CDR1 is SGHRS and CDR2 is YFSETQ. V was clipped by 7 bases and J by 4 bases; unmatched bases: 10. CDR3 coding DNA: TGCGCCAGCCTCGGGTCAGGGGGTACCACTGAAGCTTTCTTT. Amino acids: CASLGSGGTTEAFF. Variable domain in full (rest from reference TRBV5-1 and TRBJ1-1): KAGVTQTPRYLIKTRGQQVTLSCSPISGHRSVSWYQQTPGQGLQFLFEYFSETQRNKGNFPGRFSGRQFSNSRSEMNVSTLELGDSALYLCASLGSGGTTEAFFGQGTRLTVV.

This clone occurred once. The chain joins TRBV5-8 to TRBJ2-5; TRBD1 aligns across 8 bases. CDR3 length: 17 residues. The germline V gene encodes CDR1 SGHTS and CDR2 YDEGEE. V shed 0 bases, J shed 4 bases, and the junction held 11 bases outside the gene matches. In DNA, the CDR3 is TGTGCCAGCAGCTTGGGGGGACAGGCTTATCGGGGAGAGACCCAGTACTTC. Protein sequence: CASSLGGQAYRGETQYF.

The chain links TRBV5-4 to TRBJ2-7, with D maybe TRBD2 (5 bases). V lost 0 bases to trimming and J lost 3 bases, with 13 bases between them. The CDR3 loop spans 15 amino acids. Per germline, CDR1 SGHNT and CDR2 YYREEE (reference sequence). CDR3 residues: CASSLATSAGYEQYF. Written as DNA, the CDR3 is TGTGCCAGCAGCTTGGCCACTAGTGCGGGCTACGAGCAGTACTTC.

The J gene is TRBJ2-5, the V gene TRBV5-1; D is unclear. The CDR3 sequence is 14 residues long. Trimming left V 0 bases short and J 2 bases short, with 8 bases between. Germline V gives CDR1 SGHRS, CDR2 YFSETQ. The CDR3 protein is CASSLGFRQETQYF. CDR3 bases: TGCGCCAGCAGCTTGGGGTTCAGGCAAGAGACCCAGTACTTC.

The CDR3 nucleotides are TGTGCCATCAGCACCGCGTCGAACACCGGGGAGCTGTTTTTT. It translates to CAISTASNTGELFF. The rearrangement links TRBV24-1 to TRBJ2-2; D gene ambiguous. CDR1 and CDR2 from the germline V gene are KGHDR and SFDVKD. Trimming left V 11 bases short and J 0 bases short, with 12 bases between. This CDR3 spans 14 amino acids.

The rearrangement joins TRBV7-8 to TRBJ2-1; D perhaps matches TRBD1 (5 bases). Germline values: CDR1 SGHVS, CDR2 FQNEAQ. The CDR3 is made up of 14 amino acids. Trimming shortened V by 0 bases and J by 5 bases, and 8 bases separated the two germline ends. This CDR3 reads CASSLATGNNEQFF. CDR3 DNA: TGTGCCAGCAGCTTAGCCACAGGAAACAATGAGCAGTTCTTC.

The chain employs TRBV19 and TRBJ1-1; maybe TRBD1 (5 bases). The CDR3 contains 16 residues. The V end lost 2 bases, the J end lost 5 bases, and 18 bases lay between the germline ends. The germline V gene encodes CDR1 LNHDA and CDR2 SQIVND (reference sequence). CDR3 sequence reads: CASSIRQGYLGTEAFF. The CDR3 nucleotides read TGTGCCAGTAGTATAAGGCAGGGCTATCTGGGGACTGAAGCTTTCTTT. Full variable domain (rest looked up from reference TRBV19 and TRBJ1-1): DGGITQSPKYLFRKEGQNVTLSCEQNLNHDAMYWYRQDPGQGLRLIYYSQIVNDFQKGDIAEGYSVSREKKESFPLTVTSAQKNPTAFYLCASSIRQGYLGTEAFFGQGTRLTVV.

The V and J genes are TRBV7-2 and TRBJ2-7, with 10 bases identical to TRBD2. CDR3 size: 15 residues. J gave up 0 bases and V 2 bases, and 1 base lay outside the gene matches. Germline V CDR1 and CDR2: SGHTA, FQGNSA. CDR3 sequence: CASSLSSGGSYEQYF. DNA for the CDR3: TGTGCCAGCAGCTTATCTAGCGGGGGCTCCTACGAGCAGTACTTC.

In this sample, this clone turned up a few times. V and J are TRBV7-9 and TRBJ1-1, with 7 bases matching TRBD1. The V gene end was trimmed by 5 bases and the J gene end by 5 bases; junction bases not matched to a gene: 8. CDR3 size: 14 residues. Germline loops: CDR1 SEHNR, CDR2 FQNEAQ (reference sequence). The CDR3 DNA sequence: TGTGCCAGCAGCCCTAGACAGGGCAAGACTGAAGCTTTCTTT. Protein: CASSPRQGKTEAFF.